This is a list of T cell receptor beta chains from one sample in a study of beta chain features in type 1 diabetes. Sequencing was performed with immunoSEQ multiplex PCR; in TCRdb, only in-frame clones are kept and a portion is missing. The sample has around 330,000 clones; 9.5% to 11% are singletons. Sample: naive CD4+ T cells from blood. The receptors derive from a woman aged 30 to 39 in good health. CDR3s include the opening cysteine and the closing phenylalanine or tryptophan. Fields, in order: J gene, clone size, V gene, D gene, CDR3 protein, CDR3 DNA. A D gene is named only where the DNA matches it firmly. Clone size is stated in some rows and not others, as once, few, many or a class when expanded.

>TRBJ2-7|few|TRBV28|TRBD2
CASSPIGGTSRLSSYEQYF
TGTGCCAGCAGTCCGATCGGGGGGACTAGCAGACTCAGCTCCTACGAGCAGTACTTC
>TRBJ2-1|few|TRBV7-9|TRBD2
CASSLWRTSGSSYNEQFF
TGTGCCAGCAGCTTATGGCGAACTAGCGGGAGCTCCTACAATGAGCAGTTCTTC
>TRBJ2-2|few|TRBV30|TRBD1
CAWSAHRGLNTGELFF
TGTGCCTGGAGTGCCCACAGGGGGCTAAACACCGGGGAGCTGTTTTTT
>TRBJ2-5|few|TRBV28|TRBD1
CASRTQGVETQYF
TGTGCCAGCAGGACTCAGGGGGTTGAGACCCAGTACTTC
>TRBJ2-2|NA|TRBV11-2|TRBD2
CASSSAIAGLNTGELFF
TGTGCCAGCAGCTCCGCCATAGCGGGACTGAACACCGGGGAGCTGTTTTTT
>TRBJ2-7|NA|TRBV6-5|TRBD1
CASSYRGTGEYEQYF
TGTGCCAGCAGTTACAGAGGGACAGGGGAATACGAGCAGTACTTC
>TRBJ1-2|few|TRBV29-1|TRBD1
CSGSAYRDRGQTF
TGCAGCGGGTCGGCCTACCGGGACAGGGGGCAGACCTTC
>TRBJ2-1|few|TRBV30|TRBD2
CAWSPRASGTHREQFF
TGTGCCTGGAGTCCACGGGCTAGCGGGACCCACCGGGAGCAGTTCTTC
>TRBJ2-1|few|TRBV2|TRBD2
CASSWTSGSYNEQFF
TGTGCCAGCAGCTGGACTAGCGGGAGCTACAATGAGCAGTTCTTC
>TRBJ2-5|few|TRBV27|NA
CASSHTGTLETQYF
TGTGCCAGCAGTCACACCGGGACTTTAGAGACCCAGTACTTC
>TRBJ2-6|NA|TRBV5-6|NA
CASSLEASSGANVLTF
TGTGCCAGCAGCTTGGAGGCTAGTTCTGGGGCCAACGTCCTGACTTTC
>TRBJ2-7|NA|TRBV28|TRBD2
CASSSQRLAGVSYEQYF
TGTGCCAGCAGTTCCCAACGTCTAGCGGGAGTCTCTTACGAGCAGTACTTC
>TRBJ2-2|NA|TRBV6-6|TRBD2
CASSRGLTNTGELFF
TGTGCCAGCAGCCGGGGACTAACCAACACCGGGGAGCTGTTTTTT
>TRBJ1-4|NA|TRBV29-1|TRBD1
CSVDRGDEKLFF
TGCAGCGTTGACAGGGGGGATGAAAAACTGTTTTTT
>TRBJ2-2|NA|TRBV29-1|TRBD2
CSVGKFLAGSAGELFF
TGCAGCGTTGGCAAATTCCTAGCGGGATCCGCCGGGGAGCTGTTTTTT
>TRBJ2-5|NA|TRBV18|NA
CASSPRTVSETQYF
TGTGCCAGCTCACCTCGGACTGTTTCAGAGACCCAGTACTTC
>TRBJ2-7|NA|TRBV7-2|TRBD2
CASSFTTSGPPYEQYF
TGTGCCAGCAGCTTCACGACTAGCGGCCCCCCCTACGAGCAGTACTTC
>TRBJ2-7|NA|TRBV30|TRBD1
CAWSVTGVRPEQYF
TGTGCCTGGAGTGTAACAGGGGTGCGTCCCGAGCAGTACTTC
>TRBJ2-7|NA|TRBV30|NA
CAWSSPRITSYEQYF
TGTGCCTGGAGTTCCCCCAGAATTACCTCCTACGAGCAGTACTTC
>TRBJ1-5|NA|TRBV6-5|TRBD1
CASSPDRGQNQPQHF
TGTGCCAGCAGTCCGGACAGGGGCCAGAATCAGCCCCAGCATTTT
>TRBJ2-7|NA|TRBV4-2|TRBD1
CASSQGQGAYEQYF
TGTGCCAGCAGCCAGGGACAGGGGGCCTACGAGCAGTACTTC
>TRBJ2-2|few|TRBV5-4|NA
CASSPQGKAGELFF
TGTGCCAGCAGCCCACAGGGTAAAGCCGGGGAGCTGTTTTTT
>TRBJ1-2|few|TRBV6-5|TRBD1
CATKLDRVYGYTF
TGTGCCACCAAACTGGACAGGGTCTATGGCTACACCTTC
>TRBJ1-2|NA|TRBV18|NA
CASSPGAGELGYTF
TGTGCCAGCTCACCAGGGGCAGGGGAGCTTGGCTACACCTTC
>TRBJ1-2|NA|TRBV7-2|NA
CASSLRISGDSNYGYTF
TGTGCCAGCAGCCTAAGGATTTCGGGTGACAGCAACTATGGCTACACCTTC
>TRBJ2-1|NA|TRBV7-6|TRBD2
CASSLGTGLAGGPSSYNEQFF
TGTGCCAGCAGCTTAGGAACGGGGCTAGCGGGAGGGCCGAGCTCCTACAATGAGCAGTTCTTC
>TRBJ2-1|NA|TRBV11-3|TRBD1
CASSPGTGPYNEQFF
TGTGCCAGCAGCCCAGGGACAGGGCCCTACAATGAGCAGTTCTTC
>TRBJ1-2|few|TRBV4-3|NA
CASSQGLTEGIVYGYTF
TGCGCCAGCAGCCAAGGACTAACGGAGGGGATAGTCTATGGCTACACCTTC
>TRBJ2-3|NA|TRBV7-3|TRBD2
CASRPSGGSTDTQYF
TGTGCCAGCAGGCCCAGCGGGGGGAGCACAGATACGCAGTATTTT
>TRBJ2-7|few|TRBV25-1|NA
CASSEFDTRDIPYEQYF
TGTGCCAGCAGTGAATTTGATACGAGGGACATACCCTACGAGCAGTACTTC
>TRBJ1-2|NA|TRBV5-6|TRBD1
CASSQRERGPYGYTF
TGTGCCAGCAGCCAGAGGGAAAGGGGGCCCTATGGCTACACCTTC
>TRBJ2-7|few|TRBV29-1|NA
CSVGQTYEQYF
TGCAGCGTTGGACAGACATACGAGCAGTACTTC
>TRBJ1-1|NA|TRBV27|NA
CASTSGGTEAFF
TGTGCCAGCACTTCGGGGGGGACTGAAGCTTTCTTT
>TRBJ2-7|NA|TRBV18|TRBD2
CASSPSSSGRPEQYF
TGTGCCAGCTCACCATCGTCTAGCGGGAGACCCGAGCAGTACTTC
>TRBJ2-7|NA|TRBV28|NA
CASSPDPGAYEQYF
TGTGCCAGCAGTCCCGACCCAGGGGCCTACGAGCAGTACTTC
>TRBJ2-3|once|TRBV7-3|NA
CASSTGEPDTQYF
TGTGCCAGCAGCACCGGGGAACCAGATACGCAGTATTTT
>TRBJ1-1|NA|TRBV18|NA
CASSPLERDTEAFF
TGTGCCAGCTCACCCCTAGAGAGGGACACTGAAGCTTTCTTT
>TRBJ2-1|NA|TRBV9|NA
CASSGSGRGNEQFF
TGTGCCAGCAGCGGATCTGGAAGAGGGAATGAGCAGTTCTTC
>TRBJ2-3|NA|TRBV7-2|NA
CASSLLGSSVTDTQYF
TGTGCCAGCAGCTTACTCGGGAGTTCGGTTACAGATACGCAGTATTTT
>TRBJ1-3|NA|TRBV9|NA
CASSLDSLTGNTIYF
TGTGCCAGCAGCTTGGACAGCCTTACTGGAAACACCATATATTTT
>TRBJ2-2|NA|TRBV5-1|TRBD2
CASSILAGKNTGELFF
TGCGCCAGCAGCATCCTAGCGGGAAAGAACACCGGGGAGCTGTTTTTT
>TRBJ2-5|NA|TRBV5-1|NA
CASSMTLGVRETQYF
TGCGCCAGCAGCATGACCCTAGGGGTTCGGGAGACCCAGTACTTC
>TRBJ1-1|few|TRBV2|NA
CASSDQGKATEAFF
TGTGCCAGCAGTGATCAGGGGAAGGCCACTGAAGCTTTCTTT
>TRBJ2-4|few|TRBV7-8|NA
CASSRGRGQNIQYF
TGTGCCAGCAGCAGAGGCAGGGGCCAAAACATTCAGTACTTC
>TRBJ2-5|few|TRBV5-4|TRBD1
CASSSLTGGVKTQYF
TGTGCCAGCAGCTCCCTCACAGGGGGCGTAAAGACCCAGTACTTC
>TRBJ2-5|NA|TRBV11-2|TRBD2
CASSSKSSGRQETQYF
TGTGCCAGCAGCTCAAAATCTAGCGGGCGACAAGAGACCCAGTACTTC